Following are 14 T cell receptor beta chains from one sample sequenced in a study of graft-versus-host responses after intestinal transplantation (dated by TCRdb to the early 2020s). The receptor library was made with the immunoSEQ multiplex PCR assay. TCRdb's version of the immuneACCESS table is confined to in-frame rearrangements and falls short of the full clone set. An unresolved V gene accounts for under half of the shortfall where checked; the remainder is of unknown origin. Here the sample has roughly 11,000 clones; roughly nine tenths occur a single time. The ten top clones hold 3% to 3.5% of the sample. The time point label corresponds to: postoperative day 105 after intestinal transplantation (dayNNNN = postoperative day). The sample in question was PBMCs, obtained 105 days after intestinal transplantation. The receptors originated from a human patient who received an intestinal transplant, so some T cells may come from the graft donor.

The chain carries TRBV5-1 and TRBJ1-5; 7 positions match TRBD1. Germline V gives CDR1 SGHRS, CDR2 YFSETQ. The length of the CDR3 is 14 residues. J was trimmed by 3 bases and V by 4 bases; bases with no gene match: 4. The CDR3 DNA reads as TGCGCCAGCAGCCCTGGGACAGACAATCAGCCCCAGCATTTT. Translated, it gives CASSPGTDNQPQHF.

V is TRBV12-5 and J is TRBJ2-3, with D perhaps TRBD2 (6 bases). Germline lookup yields CDR1 LGHNT and CDR2 FRNRAP. Trimming cost V 1 base and J 11 bases, with 13 bases left between them. The CDR3 length is 13 residues. CDR3 DNA sequence: TGTGCTAGTGGTTTGGAACTAGCCCCGGAGCAGTATTTT. This encodes CASGLELAPEQYF.

V usage is TRBV5-1 and J usage is TRBJ2-7; D possibly corresponds to TRBD1 (6 bases). Germline V lookup: CDR1 SGHRS, CDR2 YFSETQ. The germline V and J ends were trimmed by 10 bases and 4 bases, with 18 bases remaining between them. This CDR3 has 13 amino acids. The CDR3 region is CASRARDTYEQYF. As DNA, the CDR3 is TGCGCCTCCCGGGCCAGGGACACGTACGAGCAGTACTTC.

The chain recombines TRBV7-3 with TRBJ2-5; tentatively, D is TRBD2 (6 bases). Germline-derived CDR1 and CDR2 are SGHTA and FQGTGA. Trimming took off 11 bases at V and 8 bases at J, with 9 bases between the two ends. The CDR3 covers 9 residues. The CDR3 here is CAFSGTQYF. CDR3 sequence (DNA): TGTGCCTTTAGCGGAACCCAGTACTTC. The whole variable domain, remainder taken from reference TRBV7-3 and TRBJ2-5, is GAGVSQTPSNKVTEKGKYVELRCDPISGHTALYWYRQSLGQGPEFLIYFQGTGAADDSGLPNDRFFAVRPEGSVSTLKIQRTERGDSAVYLCAFSGTQYFGPGTRLLVL.

The V gene is TRBV6-1, the J gene TRBJ2-3; a weak D match, TRBD2 (5 bases). Germline V gives CDR1 MNHNS, CDR2 SASEGT. The V gene lost 8 bases and the J gene lost 4 bases, with 13 bases spanning the gap. The CDR3 covers 13 residues. The CDR3: CASEQTEADTQYF. CDR3 bases: TGTGCCAGCGAACAGACGGAGGCAGATACGCAGTATTTT.

The rearrangement uses TRBV4-1 and TRBJ2-7; tentative D call: TRBD1 (5 bases). Germline lookup yields CDR1 MGHRA and CDR2 YSYEKL. The CDR3 contains 11 residues. Trimming took off 2 bases at V and 6 bases at J, with 5 bases between the two ends. CDR3 bases: TGCGCCAGCAGCCAAAGGGGCGAGCAGTACTTC. Its protein product is CASSQRGEQYF.

This chain links TRBV27 with TRBJ2-3; TRBD1 aligns across 10 bases. The V segment lost 5 bases and the J segment 1 base; nucleotides outside the gene matches: 6. The CDR3 totals 16 residues. Germline V lookup: CDR1 MNHEY, CDR2 SMNVEV (reference sequence). CDR3 sequence reads: CASSEDRGHGTDTQYF. The CDR3, as DNA: TGTGCCAGCAGTGAAGACAGGGGGCATGGCACAGATACGCAGTATTTT.

Here the CDR3 reads CASSEGIGNQPQHF. The CDR3 coding sequence is TGTGCCAGCAGTGAAGGTATTGGCAATCAGCCCCAGCATTTT. The chain recombines TRBV6-4 with TRBJ1-5; D is undetermined. The CDR3 consists of 14 residues. The germline V and J ends were trimmed by 3 bases and 2 bases, with 8 bases remaining between them. CDR1 and CDR2 (germline): MRHNA, SNTAGT.

The V call is TRBV4-1, the J call TRBJ1-4; D is ambiguous. Trimming shortened V by 9 bases and J by 1 base, and 12 bases separated the two germline ends. Germline CDR1 MGHRA, CDR2 YSYEKL. This CDR3 has 14 residues. CDR3 sequence: CASRRWGTNEKLFF. The DNA for the CDR3 is TGCGCCAGTCGTAGGTGGGGAACTAATGAAAAACTGTTTTTT.

CDR3 region: CSVEDYQSDEQYF. The CDR3 DNA sequence: TGCAGCGTTGAAGATTATCAGTCCGACGAGCAGTACTTC. The chain employs TRBV29-1 and TRBJ2-7, with D hard to call. CDR1 is SQVTM and CDR2 is ANQGSEA in the germline V gene. The V gene lost 0 bases and the J gene lost 5 bases, with 11 bases spanning the gap. CDR3 length: 13 amino acids.

V is TRBV5-4 and J is TRBJ2-1; 16 positions match TRBD2. CDR1 and CDR2 (germline): SGHNT, YYREEE (reference sequence). The junction had 3 bases not matched to a gene; V was cut back by 4 bases and J by 8 bases. The CDR3 runs to 15 residues. This CDR3 is CASSAGTSGGDEQFF. The CDR3 DNA reads TGTGCCAGCAGCGCCGGGACTAGCGGGGGGGATGAGCAGTTCTTC. Full variable domain (rest looked up from reference TRBV5-4 and TRBJ2-1): ETGVTQSPTHLIKTRGQQVTLRCSSQSGHNTVSWYQQALGQGPQFIFQYYREEENGRGNFPPRFSGLQFPNYSSELNVNALELDDSALYLCASSAGTSGGDEQFFGPGTRLTVL.

The rearrangement links TRBV18 to TRBJ2-7, with D uncertain. CDR1 and CDR2 (germline): KGHSH, LQKENI. This CDR3 is built from 14 residues. Deletions cut 1 base from V and 6 bases from J, with 13 bases between. This CDR3 reads CASSPLRAVPEQYF. In DNA, the CDR3 is TGTGCCAGCTCACCACTTCGGGCTGTTCCCGAGCAGTACTTC. Full variable domain (outside the CDR3, taken from reference TRBV18 and TRBJ2-7): NAGVMQNPRHLVRRRGQEARLRCSPMKGHSHVYWYRQLPEEGLKFMVYLQKENIIDESGMPKERFSAEFPKEGPSILRIQQVVRGDSAAYFCASSPLRAVPEQYFGPGTRLTVT.

The V gene is TRBV6-4, the J gene TRBJ2-1, with TRBD2 identical over 9 bases. Germline values: CDR1 MRHNA, CDR2 SNTAGT. This CDR3 is built from 15 residues. J was trimmed by 10 bases and V by 3 bases; bases with no gene match: 10. Here the CDR3 DNA reads TGTGCCAGCAGTGAAACAGCTAGCGGGAATAACGAGCAGTTCTTC. Protein product: CASSETASGNNEQFF.

This rearrangement joins TRBV2 to TRBJ2-3; TRBD2 aligns across 8 bases. Looked up from germline, CDR1 is SNHLY and CDR2 is FYNNEI. The CDR3 extends over 15 amino acids. Losses at the gene ends were 4 bases for V and 4 bases for J; bases not matched to a gene: 7. The chain's CDR3 is CASSGGAGVSDTQYF. Here the CDR3 DNA reads TGTGCCAGCAGTGGGGGAGCGGGGGTCTCAGATACGCAGTATTTT.